This record concerns one T cell receptor (beta chain) sequence. This specimen belongs to a study of long-term antiretroviral therapy in people with HIV. The V gene's germline CDR1 is SGHRS and CDR2 YFSETQ. V dropped 3 bases and J dropped 4; count of bases not matched to a gene: 15. The CDR3 has 17 amino acids. immunoSEQ v3.0 was run at survey level. Sequenced by immunoSEQ multiplex PCR; TCRdb stores in-frame clones only, minus some. The sample records about 23,000 clones, roughly 90% being singletons. This sequence originates from a man aged 55 to 70 with HIV. The sequences come from unsorted PBMCs, collected 0.6 years after starting antiretroviral therapy. The V gene is TRBV5-1, the J gene TRBJ2-5; 7 positions match TRBD1. CDR3 sequence (DNA): TGCGCCAGCAGCTCACACACCGGCAGGGGGAGCGGAGAGACCCAGTACTTC. This gives the protein CASSSHTGRGSGETQYF.